This T cell receptor beta chain was captured in a study of early stage breast cancer tumors. Study-wide background: The ER+/PR+/HER2- tumors included fewer than ten ductal and a few lobular carcinomas.

This table comes from immunoSEQ multiplex PCR, and its TCRdb copy is limited to in-frame clones, with some not included. The table records 25,000 to 30,000 clones, around four fifths of them present only once. CDR1 SGHNT and CDR2 YENEEA come from the germline V gene. V was shortened by 5 bases and J by 2 bases, with 13 bases between the two germline ends. The CDR3 runs to 14 residues. Sequencing input: blood. This receptor was obtained from a person in their fifties with breast cancer. This chain joins TRBV11-3 and TRBJ2-7; no reliable D call. CDR3 coding DNA: TGTGCCAGCAGCCCGCCCCACAGCCCCTACGAGCAGTACTTC. Translation gives CASSPPHSPYEQYF.